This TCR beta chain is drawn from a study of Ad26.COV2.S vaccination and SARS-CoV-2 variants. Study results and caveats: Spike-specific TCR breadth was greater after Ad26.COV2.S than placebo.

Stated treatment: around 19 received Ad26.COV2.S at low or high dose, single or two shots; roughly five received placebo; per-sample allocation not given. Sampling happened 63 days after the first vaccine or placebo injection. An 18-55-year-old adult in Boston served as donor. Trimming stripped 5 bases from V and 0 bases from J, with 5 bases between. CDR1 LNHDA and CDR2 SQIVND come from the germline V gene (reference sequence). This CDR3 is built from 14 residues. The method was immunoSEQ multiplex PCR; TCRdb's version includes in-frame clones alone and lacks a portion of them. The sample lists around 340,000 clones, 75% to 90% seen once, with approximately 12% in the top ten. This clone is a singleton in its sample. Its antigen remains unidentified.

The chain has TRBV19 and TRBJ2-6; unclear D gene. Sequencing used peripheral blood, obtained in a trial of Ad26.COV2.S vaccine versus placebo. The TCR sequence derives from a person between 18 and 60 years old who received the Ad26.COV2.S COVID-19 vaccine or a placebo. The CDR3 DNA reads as TGTGCCAGTAGTGGCCTCTCTGGGGCCAACGTCCTGACTTTC. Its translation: CASSGLSGANVLTF.